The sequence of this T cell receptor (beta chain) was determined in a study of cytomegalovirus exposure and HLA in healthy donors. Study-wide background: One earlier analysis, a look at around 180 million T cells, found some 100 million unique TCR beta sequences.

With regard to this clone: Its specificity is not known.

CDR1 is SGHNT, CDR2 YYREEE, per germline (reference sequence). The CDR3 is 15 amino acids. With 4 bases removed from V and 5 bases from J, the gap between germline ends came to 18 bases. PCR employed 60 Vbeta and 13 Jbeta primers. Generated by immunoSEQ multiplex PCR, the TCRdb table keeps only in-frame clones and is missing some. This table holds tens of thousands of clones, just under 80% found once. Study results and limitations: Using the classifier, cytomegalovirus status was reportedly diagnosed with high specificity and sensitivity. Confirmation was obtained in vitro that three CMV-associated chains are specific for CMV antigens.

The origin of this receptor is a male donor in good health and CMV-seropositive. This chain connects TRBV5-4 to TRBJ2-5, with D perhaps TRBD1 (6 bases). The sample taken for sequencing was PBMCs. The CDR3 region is CASSPGNRAEETQYF. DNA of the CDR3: TGTGCCAGCAGCCCGGGGAACAGGGCGGAGGAGACCCAGTACTTC.